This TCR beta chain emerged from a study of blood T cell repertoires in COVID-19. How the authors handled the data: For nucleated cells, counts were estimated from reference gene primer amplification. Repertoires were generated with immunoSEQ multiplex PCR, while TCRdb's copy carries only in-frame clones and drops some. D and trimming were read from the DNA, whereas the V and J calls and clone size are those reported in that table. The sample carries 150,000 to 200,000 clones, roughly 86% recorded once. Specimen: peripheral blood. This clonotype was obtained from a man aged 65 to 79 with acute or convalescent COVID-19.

CDR3 nucleotide sequence: TGCGCCAGCAGCCCCCCAGGGACTAACTATGGCTACACCTTC. Translating gives CASSPPGTNYGYTF. This chain links TRBV4-1 with TRBJ1-2; a weak D match, TRBD1 (5 bases). Germline CDR1 reads MGHRA; CDR2 reads YSYEKL. This CDR3 contains 14 residues. V was trimmed by 4 bases and J by 0 bases, leaving 9 bases between them.